The 18 T cell receptor beta chains in this list originate from one sample, sequenced in a study of blood T cell repertoires in COVID-19. The assay was immunoSEQ multiplex PCR, and TCRdb's table has in-frame clones only and misses some. The sample has about 260,000 clones, about 91% seen once; the top ten hold 1% to 1.5%. The source material was PBMCs or T cells enriched from blood (not recorded which). These receptors were taken from a woman between 40 and 50 years old with acute COVID-19.

The rearrangement joins TRBV6-2 or TRBV6-3 to TRBJ2-1; the match to TRBD2 covers 10 bases. Trimming took 0 bases from V and 6 from J; bases not matched to a gene: 17. Germline V gene sequence: CDR1 MNHEY, CDR2 SVGEGT. The CDR3 is made up of 20 amino acids. CDR3 DNA: TGTGCCAGCAGTTACTCGACAAGCGGGAGGGGAAAAGGGGTAGGCAATGAGCAGTTCTTC. This encodes CASSYSTSGRGKGVGNEQFF.

The gene calls are TRBV4-3 and TRBJ2-1, with 7 positions matching TRBD2. Looked up from germline, CDR1 is LGHNA and CDR2 is YSLEER. Losses at the gene ends were 0 bases for V and 0 bases for J; bases not matched to a gene: 8. The CDR3 runs 18 residues. CDR3: CASSQEAGAGSSYNEQFF. In DNA form, the CDR3 reads TGCGCCAGCAGCCAAGAGGCTGGAGCGGGGAGCTCCTACAATGAGCAGTTCTTC.

V usage is TRBV6-5 and J usage is TRBJ2-7; D is perhaps TRBD2 (5 bases). The CDR3 sequence is 12 residues long. The germline V and J ends were trimmed by 6 bases and 7 bases, with 13 bases remaining between them. Germline CDR1 MNHEY, CDR2 SVGAGI. The DNA of the CDR3 is TGTGCCAGCAGCCAGCTAAGAGGGGAGCAGTACGTC. Protein: CASSQLRGEQYV.

This chain uses TRBV7-9 with TRBJ2-1; 13 positions agree with TRBD2. This CDR3 spans 18 amino acids. Looked up from germline, CDR1 is SEHNR and CDR2 is FQNEAQ (reference sequence). J lost 1 base, V lost 4 bases, and 7 bases had no gene match. The CDR3 DNA reads as TGTGCCAGCAGCTATGGACTAGCGGGAGTAAAGTCCTACAATGAGCAGTTCTTC. As protein: CASSYGLAGVKSYNEQFF.

The genes are TRBV5-1 and TRBJ1-5; 8 positions agree with TRBD1. The CDR3 consists of 16 residues. Looked up from germline, CDR1 is SGHRS and CDR2 is YFSETQ. V gave up 4 bases and J gave up 4 bases; unmatched junction bases: 10. CDR3 sequence reads: CASSPGQGSGNQPQHF. CDR3 DNA: TGCGCCAGCAGCCCCGGACAGGGTTCGGGGAATCAGCCCCAGCATTTT.

The chain carries TRBV12-3 or TRBV12-4 and TRBJ1-2; 7 bases agree with TRBD1. This CDR3 region has 13 residues. V lost 4 bases to trimming and J lost 5 bases; unmatched junction nucleotides: 4. The CDR3 sequence is CASSWDSLYGYTF. In nucleotides, the CDR3 is TGTGCCAGCAGTTGGGACAGCTTATATGGCTACACCTTC.

The V call is TRBV9, the J call TRBJ2-3, with D unresolved. Trimming shortened V by 6 bases and J by 4 bases, and 12 bases separated the two germline ends. The CDR3 length is 13 residues. The germline CDR1 and CDR2 sequences are SGDLS and YYNGEE. The CDR3 region has the DNA TGTGCCAGCACGAAGGAAGACTCAGATACGCAGTATTTT. Its translation is CASTKEDSDTQYF.

This chain uses TRBV18 with TRBJ2-1; 9 nucleotides match TRBD1. The CDR3 length is 15 residues. From germline, CDR1 is KGHSH and CDR2 LQKENI. V was pared by 2 bases and J by 8 bases, with 7 bases of the junction left unmatched. The chain's CDR3 is CASSPSQGATHEQFF. DNA for the CDR3: TGTGCCAGCTCACCATCACAGGGGGCGACCCATGAGCAGTTCTTC.

The rearrangement links TRBV5-1 to TRBJ2-3; TRBD2 matches at 7 bases. The germline CDR1 and CDR2 sequences are SGHRS and YFSETQ. There are 15 residues in the CDR3. V shed 7 bases, J shed 3 bases, and the junction held 11 bases outside the gene matches. CDR3 sequence reads: CASSEWGGQTDTQYF. CDR3 DNA: TGCGCCAGCTCTGAGTGGGGAGGGCAGACAGATACGCAGTATTTT.

This clone appeared once. The chain recombines TRBV3-1 (or the pseudogene TRBV3-2) with TRBJ1-2, with D tentatively TRBD1 (6 bases). This CDR3 has 14 residues. Deletions cut 0 bases from V and 7 bases from J, with 12 bases between. Germline CDR1 reads LGHDT; CDR2 reads YNNKEL (reference sequence). CDR3 sequence: CASSQDGGGTGYTF. The CDR3, as DNA: TGTGCCAGCAGCCAAGACGGGGGGGGCACTGGCTACACCTTC.

The chain combines TRBV7-9 with TRBJ1-3; D gene unclear. Germline assignment: CDR1 SEHNR and CDR2 FQNEAQ (reference sequence). Trimming pared 6 bases from V and 0 bases from J, leaving 6 bases between. The length of the CDR3 is 13 residues. CDR3 sequence: CASRQSSGNTIYF. The CDR3 nucleotides read TGTGCCAGCAGACAGAGCTCTGGAAACACCATATATTTT.

V gene TRBV5-4 combines with J gene TRBJ2-3; 7 bases are a match to TRBD2. J was trimmed by 1 base and V by 3 bases; bases with no gene match: 11. This CDR3 has 17 residues. Germline CDR1 is SGHNT and CDR2 is YYREEE (reference sequence). The CDR3 sequence is CASSSGGPALGTDTQYF. The CDR3, as DNA: TGTGCCAGCAGCTCGGGAGGTCCAGCCTTAGGCACAGATACGCAGTATTTT.

The chain carries TRBV18 and TRBJ1-1; the D is unclear. Germline values: CDR1 KGHSH, CDR2 LQKENI. This CDR3 has 15 amino acids. Trimming took off 2 bases at V and 2 bases at J, with 12 bases between the two ends. The CDR3 protein is CASSPFPQENTEAFF. CDR3 sequence (DNA): TGTGCCAGCTCACCATTCCCCCAGGAAAACACTGAAGCTTTCTTT.

CDR3 sequence reads: CATSMNLNTEAFF. The CDR3 DNA reads TGTGCCACCAGCATGAACCTAAACACTGAAGCTTTCTTT. The chain carries TRBV15 and TRBJ1-1; D remains unclear. The CDR3 is 13 residues long. Germline lookup yields CDR1 LNHNV and CDR2 YYDKDF (reference sequence). The V end lost 4 bases, the J end lost 2 bases, and 8 bases lay between the germline ends.

This sequence joins TRBV5-1 and TRBJ2-1; tentatively, D is TRBD2 (6 bases). Looked up from germline, CDR1 is SGHRS and CDR2 is YFSETQ. Trimming took off 2 bases at V and 6 bases at J, with 18 bases between the two ends. The CDR3 totals 16 residues. Here the CDR3 DNA reads TGCGCCAGCAGCTTTCCAACGGGCGGGATAAGCAATGAGCAGTTCTTC. It yields the protein CASSFPTGGISNEQFF.

The chain links TRBV6-5 to TRBJ2-7; tentatively, D is TRBD1 (5 bases). This CDR3 is 12 amino acids long. V dropped 2 bases and J dropped 4 bases, with 6 bases sitting between them. Per the germline V gene, CDR1 is MNHEY and CDR2 is SVGAGI. This CDR3 is CASSYDSYEQYF. The DNA of the CDR3 is TGTGCCAGCAGTTACGACAGTTACGAGCAGTACTTC.

The chain joins TRBV28 to TRBJ1-2, with D perhaps matching TRBD1 (6 bases). The V end lost 5 bases, the J end lost 4 bases, and 17 bases lay between the germline ends. The CDR3 sequence is 15 residues long. Germline V CDR1 and CDR2: MDHEN, SYDVKM. The CDR3 is CASSSQWQGGYGYTF. CDR3 in DNA: TGTGCCAGCAGTAGCCAGTGGCAAGGGGGCTATGGCTACACCTTC.

This chain uses TRBV11-3 with TRBJ2-1; D might be TRBD2 (5 bases). The CDR3 has 12 residues. Trimming removed 5 bases at V and 8 bases at J, with 10 bases between. Germline CDR1 SGHNT, CDR2 YENEEA. The CDR3 spells CASSPGVDEQFF. The DNA for the CDR3 is TGTGCCAGCAGCCCCGGGGTCGATGAGCAGTTCTTC.